These 15 T cell receptor beta chains were sequenced from one sample in a study of blood T cell repertoires in COVID-19. TCRdb's table, derived via immunoSEQ multiplex PCR, lists solely in-frame clones and lacks some. The table records approximately 360,000 clones, nearly 90% of them present only once. Sample: peripheral blood. The receptors were sampled from a man aged 18 to 29 with active or convalescent COVID-19.

CDR3 sequence: CATSVPRGQTYEQYF. CDR3 in DNA: TGTGCCACCAGTGTCCCCAGGGGGCAAACCTACGAGCAGTACTTC. The chain carries TRBV24-1 and TRBJ2-7, with 8 bases matching TRBD1. Trimming at V came to 5 bases and at J to 2 bases, leaving 7 bases not matched to a gene. This CDR3 is built from 15 residues. In germline, CDR1 is KGHDR, CDR2 SFDVKD.

J is TRBJ2-7 and V is TRBV29-1; 9 bases line up with TRBD1. The CDR3 runs 13 residues. V was pared by 3 bases and J by 3 bases, with 3 bases of the junction left unmatched. Germline V CDR1 and CDR2: SQVTM, ANQGSEA. The CDR3 sequence: CSVDGQGIYEQYF. CDR3 nucleotide sequence: TGCAGCGTTGATGGACAGGGGATCTACGAGCAGTACTTC.

This clone was counted once. The chain has TRBV7-9 and TRBJ2-7; 12 bases line up with TRBD2. V was clipped by 3 bases and J by 4 bases; unmatched bases: 13. CDR3 size: 18 residues. CDR1 is SEHNR, CDR2 FQNEAQ, per germline (reference sequence). CDR3 loop: CASSFLTLTSGRGYEQYF. The CDR3 DNA is TGTGCCAGCAGCTTTCTAACCCTGACTAGCGGGAGAGGGTACGAGCAGTACTTC.

Here the CDR3 reads CASSFYRGLSYEQYF. CDR3 sequence (DNA): TGTGCCAGCAGCTTCTACAGGGGGCTCTCCTACGAGCAGTACTTC. The genes are TRBV7-2 and TRBJ2-7; 9 bases are shared with TRBD1. Germline CDR1 SGHTA, CDR2 FQGNSA. The CDR3 consists of 15 residues. After removal of 3 bases from V and 0 bases from J, the junction contained 3 bases not matched to a gene.

The rearrangement joins TRBV28 to TRBJ1-6, with unresolved D. This CDR3 contains 14 residues. The V end was cut by 2 bases, the J end by 4 bases, with 6 bases between. Germline V lookup: CDR1 MDHEN, CDR2 SYDVKM. The CDR3 is CASSLVQYNSPLHF. Written as DNA, the CDR3 is TGTGCCAGCAGTTTAGTCCAGTATAATTCACCCCTCCACTTT.

This chain joins TRBV27 and TRBJ1-6; TRBD1 aligns across 7 bases. This CDR3 comprises 13 residues. Looked up from germline, CDR1 is MNHEY and CDR2 is SMNVEV (reference sequence). Trimming took 6 bases from V and 11 from J; bases not matched to a gene: 7. CDR3 sequence: CASREQGMAPLHF. The CDR3 DNA reads as TGTGCCAGCAGGGAACAGGGGATGGCACCCCTCCACTTT.

J is TRBJ2-1 and V is TRBV15, with D possibly matching TRBD1 (5 bases). The CDR3 extends over 13 amino acids. Germline values: CDR1 LNHNV, CDR2 YYDKDF (reference sequence). Trimming removed 2 bases at V and 4 bases at J, with 6 bases between. The CDR3 nucleotides read TGTGCCACCAGCAGACAGGGTTACAATGAGCAGTTCTTC. It translates to CATSRQGYNEQFF.

The CDR3 DNA reads TGTGCCAGCAGTGAGGACAGGGAGGAACTGTTTTTT. Its translation: CASSEDREELFF. The chain is built from TRBV25-1 and TRBJ1-4; 8 positions agree with TRBD1. The CDR3 has 12 residues. V lost 3 bases to trimming and J lost 12 bases; unmatched junction nucleotides: 3. The germline CDR1 and CDR2 sequences are MGHDK and SYGVNS.

The V and J genes are TRBV6-5 and TRBJ2-7; 7 bases are a match to TRBD2. Germline CDR1 reads MNHEY; CDR2 reads SVGAGI. The V and J ends lost 3 bases and 2 bases, in that order; junction bases with no gene match: 4. This CDR3 has 14 residues. The CDR3 bases are TGTGCCAGCAGTTATTCAGCGGGGCCCTACGAGCAGTACTTC. Translated, it gives CASSYSAGPYEQYF.

The chain employs TRBV10-3 and TRBJ1-2; D is unclear. V lost 2 bases and J lost 3, with 13 bases in between. Germline values: CDR1 ENHRY, CDR2 SYGVKD. This CDR3 is 15 amino acids long. CDR3 in amino acids: CAISERRTSDYGYTF. The CDR3 DNA sequence: TGTGCCATCAGTGAGAGGCGGACTAGCGACTATGGCTACACCTTC.

The rearrangement links TRBV4-1 to TRBJ2-7; 11 nucleotides line up with TRBD1. The CDR3 length is 15 residues. Germline assignment: CDR1 MGHRA and CDR2 YSYEKL. V lost 2 bases and J lost 3; bases outside the gene matches: 3. DNA for the CDR3: TGCGCCAGCAGCCAAATCGGGACAGGGGGCTACGAGCAGTACTTC. Protein: CASSQIGTGGYEQYF.

This clone was recorded a few times. The chain has TRBV27 and TRBJ1-1; D may be TRBD1 (5 bases). V lost 5 bases and J lost 2, with 9 bases in between. The CDR3 spans 13 residues. Germline-derived CDR1 and CDR2 are MNHEY and SMNVEV (reference sequence). Written as DNA, the CDR3 is TGTGCCAGCAGTACGACAGTAAACACTGAAGCTTTCTTT. Translation gives CASSTTVNTEAFF.

The chain is built from TRBV10-3 and TRBJ1-5, with a possible D match to TRBD1 (5 bases). The CDR3 extends over 11 amino acids. Per the germline V gene, CDR1 is ENHRY and CDR2 is SYGVKD. V was clipped by 10 bases and J by 7 bases, with 11 bases between them. The CDR3 coding sequence is TGTGCCACTGGGACTTTGCAGCCCCAGCATTTT. Amino acids: CATGTLQPQHF.

J is TRBJ2-1 and V is TRBV9; maybe TRBD2 (6 bases). Trimming shortened V by 0 bases and J by 0 bases, and 10 bases separated the two germline ends. The CDR3 contains 16 residues. CDR1 is SGDLS and CDR2 is YYNGEE in the germline V gene. Written as DNA, the CDR3 is TGTGCCAGCAGCGTAGCTGGGGGGTCCTCCTACAATGAGCAGTTCTTC. Translating it yields CASSVAGGSSYNEQFF.

Regarding this clone: Other DNA sequences in this specimen translate into the identical CDR3. The chain combines TRBV7-9 with TRBJ2-3; possibly TRBD2 for D (6 bases). Germline V gene data show CDR1 as SEHNR and CDR2 as FQNEAQ (reference sequence). This CDR3 has 14 amino acids. V was cut by 3 bases and J by 0 bases, with 7 bases left in between. This CDR3 is CASSLGTSTDTQYF. CDR3 DNA: TGTGCCAGCAGCTTGGGGACTAGCACAGATACGCAGTATTTT.